A selection of T cell receptor beta chains follows, all from one sample in a study of cytomegalovirus exposure and HLA in healthy donors. Clones were sequenced by immunoSEQ multiplex PCR, and TCRdb holds only the in-frame ones, with some missing. The table has 200,000 to 250,000 clones, about 80% seen once; the top ten hold 5% to 6.5%. Sequences were obtained from PBMCs. All receptors come from a woman aged 40 to 55 in good health and CMV-seropositive. CDR3s include the opening cysteine and the closing phenylalanine or tryptophan. Each record gives: V gene, clone size, J gene, D gene, CDR3 DNA, CDR3 protein. A D gene is named only where the DNA matches it firmly. For some rows the clone size is stated as once, few or many, or as a class when expanded; others skip it.

v_gene: TRBV30; abundance: -; j_gene: TRBJ2-7; d_gene: -; CDR3nt: TGTGCCTGGAGTATTGAAGGAATTCCCGGGGTGGAGCAGTACTTC; CDR3aa: CAWSIEGIPGVEQYF
v_gene: TRBV9; abundance: -; j_gene: TRBJ1-2; d_gene: -; CDR3nt: TGTGCCAGCAGCGTACAGACCCAGGGAATAGGCGGCTACACCTTC; CDR3aa: CASSVQTQGIGGYTF
v_gene: TRBV7-2; abundance: -; j_gene: TRBJ1-1; d_gene: TRBD1; CDR3nt: TGTGCCAGCAGCTACGGACAGGCGAACACTGAAGCTTTCTTT; CDR3aa: CASSYGQANTEAFF
v_gene: TRBV7-8; abundance: -; j_gene: TRBJ1-2; d_gene: TRBD1; CDR3nt: TGTGCCAGCACCCCGGACAGGGCTAACTATGGCTACACCTTC; CDR3aa: CASTPDRANYGYTF
v_gene: TRBV7-9; abundance: -; j_gene: TRBJ1-1; d_gene: -; CDR3nt: TGTGCCAGCTTCTACGACACCTACACTGAAGCTTTCTTT; CDR3aa: CASFYDTYTEAFF
v_gene: TRBV7-2; abundance: -; j_gene: TRBJ1-1; d_gene: TRBD1; CDR3nt: TGTGCCAGCAGCTCAAAAAGGTCAGGGGGCACTGAAGCTTTCTTT; CDR3aa: CASSSKRSGGTEAFF
v_gene: TRBV19; abundance: -; j_gene: TRBJ1-1; d_gene: -; CDR3nt: TGTGCCAGTAGTATAGGCTTAGTACGAACTGAAGCTTTCTTT; CDR3aa: CASSIGLVRTEAFF
v_gene: TRBV29-1; abundance: once; j_gene: TRBJ1-1; d_gene: TRBD1; CDR3nt: TGCAGCGTGGGACAGGGGGCAGGCACTGAAGCTTTCTTT; CDR3aa: CSVGQGAGTEAFF
v_gene: TRBV27; abundance: -; j_gene: TRBJ2-7; d_gene: TRBD1; CDR3nt: TGTGCCAGCAGTTCGCCGGGACAGGGGACCTACGAGCAGTACTTC; CDR3aa: CASSSPGQGTYEQYF
v_gene: TRBV5-4; abundance: -; j_gene: TRBJ1-1; d_gene: -; CDR3nt: TGTGCCAGCAGCTCTGACAGCAACACTGAAGCTTTCTTT; CDR3aa: CASSSDSNTEAFF
v_gene: TRBV30; abundance: -; j_gene: TRBJ2-7; d_gene: TRBD2; CDR3nt: TGTGCCTGGAGAAATATAGCGGGGCCCTACGAGCAGTACTTC; CDR3aa: CAWRNIAGPYEQYF
v_gene: TRBV5-1; abundance: -; j_gene: TRBJ1-1; d_gene: TRBD1; CDR3nt: TGCGCCAGCAGCTTGGACAGGGGACTGAACACTGAAGCTTTCTTT; CDR3aa: CASSLDRGLNTEAFF
v_gene: TRBV7-2; abundance: -; j_gene: TRBJ2-2; d_gene: TRBD2; CDR3nt: TGTGCCAGCAGACCACGACTTAGCGGGGGGTCGAACACCGGGGAGCTGTTTTTT; CDR3aa: CASRPRLSGGSNTGELFF
v_gene: TRBV18; abundance: -; j_gene: TRBJ2-7; d_gene: -; CDR3nt: TGTGCCAGCTCAAGTAGCTACGAGCAGTACTTC; CDR3aa: CASSSSYEQYF
v_gene: TRBV15; abundance: few; j_gene: TRBJ1-1; d_gene: -; CDR3nt: TGTGCCACCAGCGGCAATCGAGGGCTGAACACTGAAGCTTTCTTT; CDR3aa: CATSGNRGLNTEAFF
v_gene: TRBV2; abundance: -; j_gene: TRBJ1-2; d_gene: TRBD1; CDR3nt: TGTGCCAGCAGTGGTCGACAGGGGGGCTATGGCTACACCTTC; CDR3aa: CASSGRQGGYGYTF
v_gene: TRBV19; abundance: once; j_gene: TRBJ2-1; d_gene: TRBD2; CDR3nt: TGTGCCAGGAAGCGGGGGCCCGAAGGAGAGCAGTTCTTC; CDR3aa: CARKRGPEGEQFF
v_gene: TRBV18; abundance: -; j_gene: TRBJ1-4; d_gene: -; CDR3nt: TGTGCCAGCTCACCCGGGGTAAATGAAAAACTGTTTTTT; CDR3aa: CASSPGVNEKLFF
v_gene: TRBV7-9; abundance: -; j_gene: TRBJ2-7; d_gene: -; CDR3nt: TGTGCCAGCAGCTTAGGGGGAGGCTCCTACGAGCAGTACTTC; CDR3aa: CASSLGGGSYEQYF
v_gene: TRBV19; abundance: -; j_gene: TRBJ1-4; d_gene: -; CDR3nt: TGTGCCAGTAGTTGGCAACAAGCAACTAATGAAAAACTGTTTTTT; CDR3aa: CASSWQQATNEKLFF
v_gene: TRBV9; abundance: -; j_gene: TRBJ2-7; d_gene: -; CDR3nt: TGTGCCAGCAGCGTAGGAGTCAGGGGCTACGAGCAGTACTTC; CDR3aa: CASSVGVRGYEQYF
v_gene: TRBV6-5; abundance: -; j_gene: TRBJ1-2; d_gene: TRBD1; CDR3nt: TGTGCCAGCAGATACCCCGGGACAGGGGTAGGCTACACCTTC; CDR3aa: CASRYPGTGVGYTF
v_gene: TRBV7-2; abundance: -; j_gene: TRBJ2-7; d_gene: -; CDR3nt: TGTGCCAGCAGATTAGACAGCCTCTCCTACGAGCAGTACTTC; CDR3aa: CASRLDSLSYEQYF
v_gene: TRBV5-4; abundance: once; j_gene: TRBJ2-3; d_gene: TRBD2; CDR3nt: TGTGCCAGCAGCTTGGGTCTAGCGGGAGTTCGTACAGATACGCAGTATTTT; CDR3aa: CASSLGLAGVRTDTQYF
v_gene: TRBV7-9; abundance: -; j_gene: TRBJ2-1; d_gene: TRBD1; CDR3nt: TGTGCCAGCAGCTTATCTGGACAGGCCATCAATGAGCAGTTCTTC; CDR3aa: CASSLSGQAINEQFF
v_gene: TRBV4-3; abundance: -; j_gene: TRBJ2-7; d_gene: -; CDR3nt: TGCGCCAGCAGCCAAGAACTAGTTACTACCTACGAGCAGTACTTC; CDR3aa: CASSQELVTTYEQYF